These 19 T cell receptor beta chains were all obtained from the same sample, sequenced in a study of blood T cell repertoires in COVID-19. Sequencing was performed with immunoSEQ multiplex PCR; in TCRdb, only in-frame clones are kept and a portion is missing. The sample holds a few hundred thousand clones, 86% seen once. The sample was PBMCs or T cells enriched from blood (not recorded which). Receptor source: a woman aged 35 to 49 with acute COVID-19.

J is TRBJ2-3 and V is TRBV5-5, with 8 bases identical to TRBD1. Germline assignment: CDR1 SGHKS and CDR2 YYEKEE (reference sequence). There are 14 residues in the CDR3. V was pared by 0 bases and J by 5 bases, with 2 bases of the junction left unmatched. The CDR3 bases are TGTGCCAGCAGCTTGGCCAGGGGGCGAGATACGCAGTATTTT. It encodes CASSLARGRDTQYF.

DNA for the CDR3: TGTGCCAGCAGCCGAACAGGGGGCGCTGGTCAAGAGACCCAGTACTTC. This translates into CASSRTGGAGQETQYF. The rearrangement uses TRBV7-6 and TRBJ2-5, with TRBD1 matching 9 bases. The CDR3 runs 16 residues. Germline lookup yields CDR1 SGHVS and CDR2 FNYEAQ. V shed 5 bases and J 2 bases; nucleotides not matched to a gene: 9.

J is TRBJ2-7 and V is TRBV11-2, with a possible D match to TRBD2 (5 bases). Between the trimmed V and J ends, which lost 5 bases and 3 bases, there was a span of 17 bases. The CDR3 consists of 15 residues. CDR1 is SGHAT, CDR2 FQNNGV, per germline. This CDR3 is CASSRGSAALYEQYF. DNA for the CDR3: TGTGCCAGCAGCCGCGGCTCAGCGGCCCTCTACGAGCAGTACTTC.

J is TRBJ2-1 and V is TRBV28, with 9 bases fitting TRBD2. Trimming removed 6 bases from V and 7 bases from J; junction bases left unmatched: 10. The CDR3 consists of 15 residues. CDR1 and CDR2 (germline): MDHEN, SYDVKM. This chain's CDR3 is CASSHTSGSGNEQFF. The CDR3 DNA is TGTGCCAGCAGCCATACTAGCGGGTCGGGGAATGAGCAGTTCTTC.

The rearrangement uses TRBV19 and TRBJ2-1; possible D gene TRBD2, 5 bases. V gave up 1 base and J gave up 5 bases, with 6 bases separating them. Germline-derived CDR1 and CDR2 are LNHDA and SQIVND (reference sequence). This CDR3 contains 13 residues. CDR3 sequence: CASSIGGHNEQFF. DNA for the CDR3: TGTGCCAGTAGTATAGGAGGGCACAATGAGCAGTTCTTC.

The J gene is TRBJ1-3, the V gene TRBV24-1, with 7 nucleotides matching TRBD1. Per germline, CDR1 KGHDR and CDR2 SFDVKD. The CDR3 contains 17 residues. V shed 8 bases, J shed 2 bases, and the junction held 14 bases outside the gene matches. CDR3 in amino acids: CATIANIQGTTGNTIYF. CDR3 in DNA: TGTGCCACCATCGCCAATATACAGGGGACAACTGGAAACACCATATATTTT.

This chain connects TRBV10-3 to TRBJ1-2; D is possibly TRBD1 (6 bases). V gave up 3 bases and J gave up 7 bases, with 21 bases separating them. This CDR3 has 16 residues. Germline values: CDR1 ENHRY, CDR2 SYGVKD. The CDR3 spells CAISDIGTGGASGYTF. The CDR3 coding sequence is TGTGCCATCAGTGATATCGGGACGGGGGGGGCCTCTGGCTACACCTTC.

The V and J genes are TRBV30 and TRBJ2-3; the D gene is possibly TRBD1 (6 bases). The V gene lost 3 bases and the J gene lost 0 bases, with 22 bases spanning the gap. Germline values: CDR1 GTSNPN, CDR2 SVGIG (reference sequence). The CDR3 is 18 amino acids. The CDR3 is CAWRRSGFFRGSTDTQYF. CDR3 nucleotides: TGTGCCTGGAGAAGGAGCGGTTTTTTCAGGGGTAGCACAGATACGCAGTATTTT.

The V and J genes are TRBV15 and TRBJ2-2; weak D call: TRBD1 (5 bases). Trimming removed 1 base from V and 6 bases from J, with 12 bases in between. CDR1 and CDR2 (germline): LNHNV, YYDKDF (reference sequence). CDR3 length equals 15 residues. In nucleotides, the CDR3 is TGTGCCACCAGCAGAGTCCCCATGGGGCCCGGGGAGCTGTTTTTT. It is translated as CATSRVPMGPGELFF.

The rearrangement uses TRBV7-9 and TRBJ2-7; D gene unclear. The V end was cut by 5 bases, the J end by 3 bases, with 8 bases between. The germline V gene encodes CDR1 SEHNR and CDR2 FQNEAQ (reference sequence). CDR3 length equals 12 residues. Here the CDR3 DNA reads TGTGCCAGCAGCCCCCTCCTCTACGAGCAGTACTTC. Translating gives CASSPLLYEQYF.

The chain recombines TRBV28 with TRBJ1-3; unclear D gene. Germline CDR1 reads MDHEN; CDR2 reads SYDVKM. Trimming took 5 bases from V and 0 from J, leaving 14 bases between them. The CDR3 has 16 residues. CDR3 nucleotides: TGTGCCAGCAGTCTAGTGGCCTCTGGCTCTGGAAACACCATATATTTT. Translation: CASSLVASGSGNTIYF.

In its sample, this clone was seen once. This chain uses TRBV5-5 with TRBJ1-1, with D perhaps matching TRBD1 (5 bases). V dropped 7 bases and J dropped 3 bases, with 16 bases sitting between them. CDR1 and CDR2 (germline): SGHKS, YYEKEE (reference sequence). The CDR3 contains 14 residues. The CDR3 DNA reads TGTGCCAGCCGGGGGACGTGGGCCGACACTGAAGCTTTCTTT. It yields the protein CASRGTWADTEAFF.

This chain joins TRBV9 and TRBJ1-2, with TRBD1 identical over 8 bases. CDR1 is SGDLS, CDR2 YYNGEE, per germline. The CDR3 totals 13 residues. The V gene end was trimmed by 4 bases and the J gene end by 8 bases; junction bases not matched to a gene: 7. The CDR3 here is CASSPTGGGGYTF. CDR3 nucleotides: TGTGCCAGCAGCCCCACAGGGGGAGGCGGCTACACCTTC. The entire variable domain, with the rest obtained from reference TRBV9 and TRBJ1-2, is as follows: DSGVTQTPKHLITATGQRVTLRCSPRSGDLSVYWYQQSLDQGLQFLIQYYNGEERAKGNILERFSAQQFPDLHSELNLSSLELGDSALYFCASSPTGGGGYTFGSGTRLTVV.

The chain recombines TRBV7-8 with TRBJ1-2; possible D gene TRBD1, 6 bases. This CDR3 is built from 14 residues. V was pared by 2 bases and J by 4 bases, with 11 bases between. Germline V lookup: CDR1 SGHVS, CDR2 FQNEAQ. The CDR3 sequence is CASSLTPGAYGYTF. CDR3 nucleotides: TGTGCCAGCAGCTTAACTCCAGGGGCCTATGGCTACACCTTC.

This clone has a single count. This chain links TRBV28 with TRBJ1-5, with 9 bases lining up with TRBD1. Germline values: CDR1 MDHEN, CDR2 SYDVKM. The CDR3 covers 15 residues. Trimming removed 6 bases from V and 4 bases from J; junction bases left unmatched: 7. The CDR3 DNA sequence: TGTGCCAGCAGGCCGGCGACAGGGGGTAATCAGCCCCAGCATTTT. Translating gives CASRPATGGNQPQHF.

J is TRBJ2-2 and V is TRBV28, with a weak D call TRBD2 (6 bases). Germline V gene lookup returns CDR1 MDHEN and CDR2 SYDVKM. The CDR3 runs 17 residues. V was trimmed by 5 bases and J by 3 bases, leaving 19 bases between them. The CDR3 protein is CASSLPLVSGYTGELFF. The CDR3 nucleotides read TGTGCCAGCAGTCTCCCGTTGGTTAGCGGATACACCGGGGAGCTGTTTTTT.

The rearrangement links TRBV21-1 to TRBJ2-1; TRBD2, the table's D call, lacks a check against the DNA. TRBV21-1 is a pseudogene. The CDR3 length is 14 residues. The CDR3 region has the DNA TGTGCTAGGGACGCGGGAGTGTCCCCAAGTGAGCAGTTCTTC. Translating gives CARDAGVSPSEQFF.

V usage is TRBV27 and J usage is TRBJ1-6; TRBD1 matches at 7 bases. CDR3 length: 13 amino acids. V lost 4 bases, J lost 10 bases, and 4 bases stayed unmatched. Germline CDR1 is MNHEY and CDR2 is SMNVEV (reference sequence). The CDR3 sequence: CASSSTGASPLHF. In DNA, the CDR3 is TGTGCCAGCAGTTCAACAGGGGCCTCACCCCTCCACTTT.

CDR3 protein: CASSYKQGANNEQFF. The CDR3 DNA reads as TGTGCCAGCAGCTATAAACAGGGGGCCAACAATGAGCAGTTCTTC. The rearrangement links TRBV5-6 to TRBJ2-1; TRBD1 matches at 9 bases. After removal of 3 bases from V and 5 bases from J, the junction contained 6 bases not matched to a gene. Germline CDR1 is SGHDT and CDR2 is YYEEEE. The CDR3 sequence is 15 residues long.